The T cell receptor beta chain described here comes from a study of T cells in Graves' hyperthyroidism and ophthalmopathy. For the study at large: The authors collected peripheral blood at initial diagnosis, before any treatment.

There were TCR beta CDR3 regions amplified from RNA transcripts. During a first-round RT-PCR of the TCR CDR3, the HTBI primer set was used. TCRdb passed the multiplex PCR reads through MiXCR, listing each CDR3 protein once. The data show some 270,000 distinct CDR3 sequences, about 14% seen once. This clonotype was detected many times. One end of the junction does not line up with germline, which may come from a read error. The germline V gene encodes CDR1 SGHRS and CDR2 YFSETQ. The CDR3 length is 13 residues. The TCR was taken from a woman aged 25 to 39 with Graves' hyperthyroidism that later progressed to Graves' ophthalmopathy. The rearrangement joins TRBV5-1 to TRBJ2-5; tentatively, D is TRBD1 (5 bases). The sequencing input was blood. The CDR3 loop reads CASSLTGEETQYF. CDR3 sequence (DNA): TGTGCCAGCAGCTTAACAGGAGAGGAGACCCAGTACTTC.